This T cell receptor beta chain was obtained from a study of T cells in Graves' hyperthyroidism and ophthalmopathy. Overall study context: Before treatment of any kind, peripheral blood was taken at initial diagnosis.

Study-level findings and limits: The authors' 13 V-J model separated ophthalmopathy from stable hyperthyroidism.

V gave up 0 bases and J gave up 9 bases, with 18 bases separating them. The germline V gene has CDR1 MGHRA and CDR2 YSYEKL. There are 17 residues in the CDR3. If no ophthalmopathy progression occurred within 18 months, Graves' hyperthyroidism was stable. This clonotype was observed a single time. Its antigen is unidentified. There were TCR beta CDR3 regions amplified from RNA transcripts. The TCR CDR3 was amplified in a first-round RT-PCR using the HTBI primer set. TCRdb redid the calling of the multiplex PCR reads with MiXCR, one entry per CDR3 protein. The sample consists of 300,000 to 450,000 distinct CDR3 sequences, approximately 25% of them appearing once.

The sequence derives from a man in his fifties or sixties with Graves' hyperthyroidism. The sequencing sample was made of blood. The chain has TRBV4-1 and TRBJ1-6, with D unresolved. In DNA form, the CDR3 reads TGCGCCAGCAGCCAAGAAATCGGAGGCGGAACTTCTTCACCCCTCCACTTT. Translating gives CASSQEIGGGTSSPLHF.